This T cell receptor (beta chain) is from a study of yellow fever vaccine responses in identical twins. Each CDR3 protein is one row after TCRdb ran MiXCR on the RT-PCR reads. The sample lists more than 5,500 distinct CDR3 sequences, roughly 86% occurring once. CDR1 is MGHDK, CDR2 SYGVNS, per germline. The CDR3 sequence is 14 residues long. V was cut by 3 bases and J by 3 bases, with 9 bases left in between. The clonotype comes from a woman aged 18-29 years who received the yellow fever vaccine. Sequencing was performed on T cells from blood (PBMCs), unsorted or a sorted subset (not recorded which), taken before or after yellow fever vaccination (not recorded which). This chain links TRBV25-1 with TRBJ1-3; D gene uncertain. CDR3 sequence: CASSDQALGNTIYF. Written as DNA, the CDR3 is TGTGCCAGCAGTGACCAGGCTCTTGGAAACACCATATATTTT.